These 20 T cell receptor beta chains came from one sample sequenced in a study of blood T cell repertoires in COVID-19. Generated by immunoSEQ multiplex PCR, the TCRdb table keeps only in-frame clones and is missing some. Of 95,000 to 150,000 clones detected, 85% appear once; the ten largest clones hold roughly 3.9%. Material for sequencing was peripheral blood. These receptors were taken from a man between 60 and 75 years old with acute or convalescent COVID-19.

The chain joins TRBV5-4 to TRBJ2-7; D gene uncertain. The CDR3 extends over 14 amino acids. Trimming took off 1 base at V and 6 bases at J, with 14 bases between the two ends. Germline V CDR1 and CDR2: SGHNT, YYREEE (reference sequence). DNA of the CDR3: TGTGCCAGCAGCTTGCCCGGAGTATCCGGCGAGCAGTACTTC. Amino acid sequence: CASSLPGVSGEQYF.

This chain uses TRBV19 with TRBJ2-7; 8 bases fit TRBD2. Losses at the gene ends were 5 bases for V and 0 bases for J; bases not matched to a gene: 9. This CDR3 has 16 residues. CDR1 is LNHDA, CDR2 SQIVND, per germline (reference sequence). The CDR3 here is CASSPRSSGNSYEQYF. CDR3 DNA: TGTGCCAGTAGTCCTCGAAGTAGCGGGAACTCCTACGAGCAGTACTTC.

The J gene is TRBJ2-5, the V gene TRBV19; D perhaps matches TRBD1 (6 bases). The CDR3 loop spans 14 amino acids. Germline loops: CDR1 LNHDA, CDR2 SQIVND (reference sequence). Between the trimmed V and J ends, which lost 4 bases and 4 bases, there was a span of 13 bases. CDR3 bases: TGTGCCAGTAGTACCAGGGGAACACGAGAGACCCAGTACTTC. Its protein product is CASSTRGTRETQYF.

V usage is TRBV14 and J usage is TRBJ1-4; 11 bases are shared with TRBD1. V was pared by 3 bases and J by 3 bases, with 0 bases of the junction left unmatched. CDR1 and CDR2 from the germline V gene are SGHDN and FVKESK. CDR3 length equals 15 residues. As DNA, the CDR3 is TGTGCCAGCAGCCAGGGACAGGGGGCTAATGAAAAACTGTTTTTT. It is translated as CASSQGQGANEKLFF.

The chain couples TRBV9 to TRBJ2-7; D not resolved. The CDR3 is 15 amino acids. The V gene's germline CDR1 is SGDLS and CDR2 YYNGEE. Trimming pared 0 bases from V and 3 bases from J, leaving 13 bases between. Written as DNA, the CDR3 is TGTGCCAGCAGCGTAGCTAGTGGATCGGGCTACGAGCAGTACTTC. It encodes CASSVASGSGYEQYF.

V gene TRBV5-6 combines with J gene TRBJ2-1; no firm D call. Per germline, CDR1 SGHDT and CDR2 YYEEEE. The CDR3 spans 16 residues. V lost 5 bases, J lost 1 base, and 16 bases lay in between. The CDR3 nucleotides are TGTGCCAGCAGTCTCCCTGAGGCCCCATCCTACAATGAGCAGTTCTTC. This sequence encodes CASSLPEAPSYNEQFF.

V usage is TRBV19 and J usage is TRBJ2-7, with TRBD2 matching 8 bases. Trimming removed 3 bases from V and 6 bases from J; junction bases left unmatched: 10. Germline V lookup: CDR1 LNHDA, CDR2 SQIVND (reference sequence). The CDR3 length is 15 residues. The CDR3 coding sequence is TGTGCCAGTAGTATCAGAAGCGGGAGTAGTTCCGAGCAGTACTTC. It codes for CASSIRSGSSSEQYF.

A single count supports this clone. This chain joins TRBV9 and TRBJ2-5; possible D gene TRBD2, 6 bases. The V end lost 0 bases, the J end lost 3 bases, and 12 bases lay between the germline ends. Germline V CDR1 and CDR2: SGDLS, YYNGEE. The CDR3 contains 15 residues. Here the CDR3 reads CASSVALGTEETQYF. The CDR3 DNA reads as TGTGCCAGCAGCGTAGCTTTAGGGACTGAAGAGACCCAGTACTTC.

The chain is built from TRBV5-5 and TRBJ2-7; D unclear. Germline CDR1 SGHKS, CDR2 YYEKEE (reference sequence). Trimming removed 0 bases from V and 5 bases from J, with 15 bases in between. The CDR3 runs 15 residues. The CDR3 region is CASSLEIGEEHEQYF. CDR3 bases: TGTGCCAGCAGCTTGGAGATCGGAGAAGAACACGAGCAGTACTTC. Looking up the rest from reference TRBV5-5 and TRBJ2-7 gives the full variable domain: DAGVTQSPTHLIKTRGQQVTLRCSPISGHKSVSWYQQVLGQGPQFIFQYYEKEERGRGNFPDRFSARQFPNYSSELNVNALLLGDSALYLCASSLEIGEEHEQYFGPGTRLTVT.

The CDR3 reads CASSSPGTSGSGEQFF. CDR3 in DNA: TGTGCCAGCAGCTCCCCCGGGACTAGCGGGAGTGGCGAGCAGTTCTTC. The chain joins TRBV7-9 to TRBJ2-1; 14 nucleotides match TRBD2. The CDR3 covers 16 residues. With V trimmed by 4 bases and J by 10 bases, 9 bases remained unmatched. Germline V lookup: CDR1 SEHNR, CDR2 FQNEAQ (reference sequence). The variable domain in full, completed from reference TRBV7-9 and TRBJ2-1, reads DTGVSQNPRHKITKRGQNVTFRCDPISEHNRLYWYRQTLGQGPEFLTYFQNEAQLEKSRLLSDRFSAERPKGSFSTLEIQRTEQGDSAMYLCASSSPGTSGSGEQFFGPGTRLTVL.

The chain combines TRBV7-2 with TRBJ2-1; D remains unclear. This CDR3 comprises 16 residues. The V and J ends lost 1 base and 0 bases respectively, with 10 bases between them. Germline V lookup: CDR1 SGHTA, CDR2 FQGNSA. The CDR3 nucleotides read TGTGCCAGCAGCTTAGGTCCCACTGTCTCCTACAATGAGCAGTTCTTC. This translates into CASSLGPTVSYNEQFF.

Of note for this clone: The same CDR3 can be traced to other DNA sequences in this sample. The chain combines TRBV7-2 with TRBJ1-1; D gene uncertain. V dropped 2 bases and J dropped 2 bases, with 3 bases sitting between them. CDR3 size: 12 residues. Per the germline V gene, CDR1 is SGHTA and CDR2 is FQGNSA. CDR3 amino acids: CASSLSNTEAFF. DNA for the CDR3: TGTGCCAGCAGCTTAAGCAACACTGAAGCTTTCTTT. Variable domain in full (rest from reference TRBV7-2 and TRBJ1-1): GAGVSQSPSNKVTEKGKDVELRCDPISGHTALYWYRQSLGQGLEFLIYFQGNSAPDKSGLPSDRFSAERTGGSVSTLTIQRTQQEDSAVYLCASSLSNTEAFFGQGTRLTVV.

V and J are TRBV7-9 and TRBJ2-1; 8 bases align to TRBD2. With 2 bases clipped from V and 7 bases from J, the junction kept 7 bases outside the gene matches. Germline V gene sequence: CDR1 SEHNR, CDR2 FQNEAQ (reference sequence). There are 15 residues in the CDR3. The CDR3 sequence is CASSLPAGVLNEQFF. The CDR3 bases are TGTGCCAGCAGCTTACCAGCGGGAGTGTTAAATGAGCAGTTCTTC.

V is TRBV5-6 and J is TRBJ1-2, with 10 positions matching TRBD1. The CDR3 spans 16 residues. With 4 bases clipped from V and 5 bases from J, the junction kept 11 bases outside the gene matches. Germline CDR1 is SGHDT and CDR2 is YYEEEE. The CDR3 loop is CASSRWGTGEEYGYTF. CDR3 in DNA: TGTGCCAGCAGCCGGTGGGGGACAGGGGAGGAGTATGGCTACACCTTC.

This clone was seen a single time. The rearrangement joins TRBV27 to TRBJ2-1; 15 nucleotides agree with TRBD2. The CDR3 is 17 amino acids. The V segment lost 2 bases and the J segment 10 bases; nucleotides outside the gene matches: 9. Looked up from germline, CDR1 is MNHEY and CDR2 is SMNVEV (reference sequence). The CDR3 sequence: CASSLPGLAGGPREQFF. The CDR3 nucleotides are TGTGCCAGCAGTTTACCGGGACTAGCGGGAGGCCCACGGGAGCAGTTCTTC.

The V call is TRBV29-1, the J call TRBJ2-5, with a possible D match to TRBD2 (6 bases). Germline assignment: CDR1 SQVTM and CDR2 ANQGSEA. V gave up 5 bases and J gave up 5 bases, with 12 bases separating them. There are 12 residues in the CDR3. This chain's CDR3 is CSVSRGSETQYF. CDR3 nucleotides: TGCAGCGTTTCGCGGGGTTCGGAGACCCAGTACTTC.

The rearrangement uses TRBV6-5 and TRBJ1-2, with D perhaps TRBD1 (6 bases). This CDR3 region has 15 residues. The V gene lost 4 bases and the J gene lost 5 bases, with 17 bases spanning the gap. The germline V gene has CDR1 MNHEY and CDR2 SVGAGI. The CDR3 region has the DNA TGTGCCAGCAGTTCCCCGACAGGCTCGGGGTATGGCTACACCTTC. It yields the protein CASSSPTGSGYGYTF.

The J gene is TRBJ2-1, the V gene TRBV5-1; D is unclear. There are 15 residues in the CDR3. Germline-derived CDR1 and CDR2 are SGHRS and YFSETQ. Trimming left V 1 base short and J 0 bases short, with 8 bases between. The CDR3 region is CASSLSRSSYNEQFF. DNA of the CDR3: TGCGCCAGCAGCTTGAGCCGGAGCTCCTACAATGAGCAGTTCTTC.

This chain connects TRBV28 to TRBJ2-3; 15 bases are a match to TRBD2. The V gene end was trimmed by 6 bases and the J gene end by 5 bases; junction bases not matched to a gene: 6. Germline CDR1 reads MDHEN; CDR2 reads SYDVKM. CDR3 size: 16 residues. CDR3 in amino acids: CASSPGLAGGGDTQYF. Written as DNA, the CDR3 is TGTGCCAGCAGCCCGGGACTAGCGGGAGGAGGAGATACGCAGTATTTT.

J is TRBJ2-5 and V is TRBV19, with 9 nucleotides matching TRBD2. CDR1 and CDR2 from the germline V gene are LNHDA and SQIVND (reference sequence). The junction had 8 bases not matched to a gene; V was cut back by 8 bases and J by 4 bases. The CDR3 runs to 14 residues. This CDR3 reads CASCRTSAGETQYF. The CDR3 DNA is TGTGCCAGTTGTCGGACTAGCGCCGGAGAGACCCAGTACTTC.